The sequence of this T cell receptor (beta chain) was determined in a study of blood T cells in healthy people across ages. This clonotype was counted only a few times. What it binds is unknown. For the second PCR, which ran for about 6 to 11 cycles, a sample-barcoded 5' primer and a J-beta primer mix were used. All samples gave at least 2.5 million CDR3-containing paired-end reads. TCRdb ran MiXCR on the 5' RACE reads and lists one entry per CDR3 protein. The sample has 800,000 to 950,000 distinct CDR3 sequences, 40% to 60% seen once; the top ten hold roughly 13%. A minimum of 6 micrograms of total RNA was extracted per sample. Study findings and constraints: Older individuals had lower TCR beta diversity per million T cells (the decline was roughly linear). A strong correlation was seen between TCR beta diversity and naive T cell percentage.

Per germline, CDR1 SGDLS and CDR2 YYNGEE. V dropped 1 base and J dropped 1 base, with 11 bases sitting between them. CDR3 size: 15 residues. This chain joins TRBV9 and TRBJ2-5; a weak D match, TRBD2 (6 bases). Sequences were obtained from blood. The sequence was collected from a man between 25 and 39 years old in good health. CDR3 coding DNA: TGTGCCAGCAGCGTAAAGGCGGGGATCCAAGAGACCCAGTACTTC. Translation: CASSVKAGIQETQYF.